This TCR beta chain stems from a study of blood T cell repertoires in COVID-19. Study overall: COVID-19 samples collected from the United States, Italy and Spain covered acute and convalescent phases. Sample material is recorded as cDNA or gDNA derived from T cells, B-cell-depleted T cells, or PBMCs.

Trimming left V 5 bases short and J 3 bases short, with 11 bases between. This CDR3 region has 13 residues. Germline V lookup: CDR1 SGHRS, CDR2 YFSETQ. The authors' processing: How many nucleated cells were present was estimated from reference gene primer amplification. Assay: immunoSEQ multiplex PCR; the TCRdb copy retains only in-frame clones and omits some. Clonal size and the V and J genes are those of that table, whereas D and trimming came from the DNA. The sample records fewer than 200,000 clones, approximately 84% being singletons. The sequence came from a woman over 75 with acute or convalescent COVID-19. The chain is built from TRBV5-1 and TRBJ2-5, with D possibly matching TRBD1 (6 bases). Sequencing used peripheral blood. CDR3 in amino acids: CASSGTLKETQYF. The CDR3 nucleotides are TGCGCCAGCAGTGGGACACTAAAAGAGACCCAGTACTTC.